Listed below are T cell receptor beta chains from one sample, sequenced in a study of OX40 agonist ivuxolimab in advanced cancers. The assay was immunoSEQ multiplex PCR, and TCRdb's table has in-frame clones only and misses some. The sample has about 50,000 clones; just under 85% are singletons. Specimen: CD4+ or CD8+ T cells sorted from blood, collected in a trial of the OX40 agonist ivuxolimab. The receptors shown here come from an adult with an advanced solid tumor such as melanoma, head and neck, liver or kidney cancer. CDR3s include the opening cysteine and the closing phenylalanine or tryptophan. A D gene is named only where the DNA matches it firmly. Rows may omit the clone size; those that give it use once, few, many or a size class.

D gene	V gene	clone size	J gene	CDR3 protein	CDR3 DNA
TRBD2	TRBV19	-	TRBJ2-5	CASLGLAGGLETQYF	TGTGCCAGTCTAGGACTAGCGGGAGGGCTAGAGACCCAGTACTTC
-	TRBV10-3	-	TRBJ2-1	CAISDMIVPSSASYNEQFF	TGTGCCATCAGCGACATGATCGTACCCTCCTCCGCCTCCTACAATGAGCAGTTCTTC
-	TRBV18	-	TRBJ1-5	CASSPGDKAPQHF	TGTGCCAGCTCACCGGGGGACAAGGCGCCCCAGCATTTT
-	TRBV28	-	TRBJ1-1	CASSSDSLNTEAFF	TGTGCCAGCAGTTCTGACAGTTTGAACACTGAAGCTTTCTTT
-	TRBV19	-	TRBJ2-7	CASSIAQSSYEQYF	TGTGCCAGTAGTATAGCACAGAGCTCCTACGAGCAGTACTTC
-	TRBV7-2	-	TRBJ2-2	CASSTAQSGELFF	TGTGCCAGCAGTACAGCCCAGTCCGGGGAGCTGTTTTTT
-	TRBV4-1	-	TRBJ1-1	CASSPQAGTEAFF	TGCGCCAGCAGCCCCCAAGCGGGCACTGAAGCTTTCTTT
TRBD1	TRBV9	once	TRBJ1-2	CASSVETGFYGYTF	TGTGCCAGCAGCGTGGAGACAGGGTTCTATGGCTACACCTTC
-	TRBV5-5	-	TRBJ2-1	CASSLRTRSYNEQFF	TGTGCCAGCAGCTTACGGACCCGCTCCTACAATGAGCAGTTCTTC
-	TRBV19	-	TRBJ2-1	CASSITGSSYNEQFF	TGTGCCAGTAGTATAACCGGCAGCTCCTACAATGAGCAGTTCTTC
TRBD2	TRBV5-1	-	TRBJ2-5	CASSGWASGTKETQYF	TGCGCCAGCAGCGGTTGGGCTAGCGGGACCAAAGAGACCCAGTACTTC
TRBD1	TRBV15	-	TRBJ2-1	CATRSGTATKFTSYNEQFF	TGTGCCACCAGGTCCGGGACAGCTACTAAATTCACCTCCTACAATGAGCAGTTCTTC
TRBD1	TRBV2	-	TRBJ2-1	CASSVDRGARNEQFF	TGTGCCAGCAGTGTTGACAGGGGGGCACGGAATGAGCAGTTCTTC
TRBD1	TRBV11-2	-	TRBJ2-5	CASSLPTGGWETQYF	TGTGCCAGCAGCTTACCAACAGGGGGCTGGGAGACCCAGTACTTC
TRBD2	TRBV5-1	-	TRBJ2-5	CASSAGTSKETQYF	TGCGCCAGCAGCGCTGGGACTAGCAAGGAGACCCAGTACTTC
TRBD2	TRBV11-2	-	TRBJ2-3	CASSLQGGRATDTQYF	TGTGCCAGCAGCTTACAGGGCGGGAGGGCAACAGATACGCAGTATTTT
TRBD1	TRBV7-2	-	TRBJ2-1	CASSTRQGDYNEQFF	TGTGCCAGCAGCACCCGACAGGGGGACTACAATGAGCAGTTCTTC
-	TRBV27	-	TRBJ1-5	CASSTTAGTNQPQHF	TGTGCCAGCAGTACGACAGCGGGGACGAATCAGCCCCAGCATTTT
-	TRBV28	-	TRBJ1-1	CASSPYRDGNTEAFF	TGTGCCAGCAGTCCCTACAGGGATGGCAACACTGAAGCTTTCTTT
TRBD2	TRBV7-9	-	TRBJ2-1	CASSSQGLVRSEQFF	TGTGCCAGCAGCTCGCAAGGACTAGTTCGTAGTGAGCAGTTCTTC
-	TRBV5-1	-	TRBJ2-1	CASSLYIRGDNEQFF	TGCGCCAGCAGCTTATATATCCGCGGGGACAATGAGCAGTTCTTC
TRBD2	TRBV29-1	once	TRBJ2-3	CSVGTSGRVPADTQYF	TGCAGCGTTGGGACTAGCGGGAGGGTACCGGCAGATACGCAGTATTTT
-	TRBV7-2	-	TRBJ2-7	CASSAGPAYEQYF	TGTGCCAGCAGCGCTGGTCCCGCCTACGAGCAGTACTTC
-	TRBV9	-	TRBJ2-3	CASSVRGQSTDTQYF	TGTGCCAGCAGCGTCCGCGGACAGTCCACAGATACGCAGTATTTT
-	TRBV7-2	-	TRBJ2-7	CASSLYNLGTYEQYF	TGTGCCAGCAGCTTATATAACCTAGGGACCTACGAGCAGTACTTC
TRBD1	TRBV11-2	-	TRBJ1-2	CASSLGGTGGDYGYTF	TGTGCCAGCAGCTTAGGGGGGACAGGGGGCGACTATGGCTACACCTTC
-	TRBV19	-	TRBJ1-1	CASSISNMNTEAFF	TGTGCCAGTAGTATCAGTAACATGAACACTGAAGCTTTCTTT
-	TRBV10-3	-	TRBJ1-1	CAISVGQMNTEAFF	TGTGCCATCAGTGTTGGCCAGATGAACACTGAAGCTTTCTTT
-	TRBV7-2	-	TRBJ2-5	CASSLVGGGVQETQYF	TGTGCCAGCAGCTTAGTGGGGGGAGGCGTCCAAGAGACCCAGTACTTC
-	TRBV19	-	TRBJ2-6	CASTTQSGANVLTF	TGTGCCAGTACGACCCAGTCTGGGGCCAACGTCCTGACTTTC
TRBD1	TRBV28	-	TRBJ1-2	CASSRPGQIGYTF	TGTGCCAGCAGTCGTCCGGGACAGATAGGCTACACCTTC
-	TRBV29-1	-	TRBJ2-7	CSVGQRVGTYEQYF	TGCAGCGTGGGGCAACGGGTTGGAACCTACGAGCAGTACTTC
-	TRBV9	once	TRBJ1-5	CASSVAPVAGIQPQHF	TGTGCCAGCAGCGTAGCTCCGGTGGCAGGAATTCAGCCCCAGCATTTT
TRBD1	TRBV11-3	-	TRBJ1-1	CASSLGRGSTEAFF	TGTGCCAGCAGCTTAGGCAGGGGGAGCACTGAAGCTTTCTTT
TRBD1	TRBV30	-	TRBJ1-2	CAWSRDRGRDGYTF	TGTGCCTGGAGCCGGGACAGGGGGCGAGATGGCTACACCTTC
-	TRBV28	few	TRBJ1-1	CASSRTSEAFF	TGTGCCAGCAGTCGTACTTCTGAAGCTTTCTTT
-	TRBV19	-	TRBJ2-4	CASIEKAKNIQYF	TGTGCCAGTATAGAGAAAGCCAAAAACATTCAGTACTTC
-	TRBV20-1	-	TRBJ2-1	CSATVGNEQFF	TGCAGTGCGACCGTTGGCAATGAGCAGTTCTTC
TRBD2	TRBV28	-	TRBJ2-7	CASSFSPGLAAEQYF	TGTGCCAGCAGTTTCTCCCCGGGACTAGCGGCCGAGCAGTACTTC
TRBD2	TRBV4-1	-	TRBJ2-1	CASSQLSTAGDFAWQFF	TGCGCCAGCAGCCAATTAAGTACGGCGGGAGATTTTGCGTGGCAGTTCTTC
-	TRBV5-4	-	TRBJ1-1	CASSFGYTNTEAFF	TGTGCCAGCAGCTTCGGTTACACGAACACTGAAGCTTTCTTT
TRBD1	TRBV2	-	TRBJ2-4	CASKGQGANIQYF	TGTGCCAGCAAAGGACAGGGGGCGAACATTCAGTACTTC
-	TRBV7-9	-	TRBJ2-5	CASSLLGGGETQYF	TGTGCCAGCAGTCTCCTAGGGGGAGGGGAGACCCAGTACTTC
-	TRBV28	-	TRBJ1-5	CASSLVIPSNQPQHF	TGTGCCAGCAGTTTGGTCATTCCAAGCAATCAGCCCCAGCATTTT
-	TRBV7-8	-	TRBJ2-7	CASSLRQSYEQYF	TGTGCCAGCAGCTTACGGCAGTCCTACGAGCAGTACTTC
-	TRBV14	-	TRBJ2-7	CASRGSGAGEQYF	TGTGCCAGCAGGGGGTCGGGGGCAGGCGAGCAGTACTTC
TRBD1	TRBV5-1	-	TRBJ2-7	CASSTGGRNIYEQYF	TGCGCCAGCAGTACAGGGGGAAGGAACATCTACGAGCAGTACTTC
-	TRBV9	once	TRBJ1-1	CASSVKRGTEAFF	TGTGCCAGCAGCGTTAAAAGGGGGACTGAAGCTTTCTTT
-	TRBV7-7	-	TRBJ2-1	CASSAPGAHEQFF	TGTGCCAGCAGCGCCCCGGGGGCCCATGAGCAGTTCTTC
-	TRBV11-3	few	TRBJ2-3	CASSLRGVTDTQYF	TGTGCCAGCAGCTTACGGGGTGTCACAGATACGCAGTATTTT
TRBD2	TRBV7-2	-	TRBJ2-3	CASSLASGSTDTQYF	TGTGCCAGCAGCTTAGCTAGCGGGAGCACAGATACGCAGTATTTT